The present T cell receptor beta chain was sequenced within a study of shared clonotypes between healthy human individuals. Study conclusions and caveats: Larger estimated richness was generally seen in naive subsets than in memory subsets.

Over several immunoSEQ plates, each subset's genomic DNA was distributed in even portions. Sorted-subset replicate PCR reactions contained 200 ng DNA, corresponding to around 30,000 T cell genomes. Original data processing: Filtering was not the same, since immunoSEQ gave junction-only sequences without quality scores. The protocol was immunoSEQ multiplex PCR, while the TCRdb copy is restricted to in-frame clones and leaves out a portion. V and J calls plus clone size are reproduced from that table; the DNA served to infer D and trimming. The table lists around 2.5 million clones, approximately 94% of them singletons. Worth noting for this clone: What it binds is not known.

The length of the CDR3 is 14 residues. CDR1 MNHEY and CDR2 SVGAGI come from the germline V gene. V was shortened by 4 bases and J by 6 bases, with 15 bases between the two germline ends. The chain uses TRBV6-5 and TRBJ1-1; D may be TRBD1 (5 bases). The TCR was taken from a man between 18 and 35 years old in good health. Some clones in this sample may be carry-over from other donors' samples. The material sequenced was naive CD4+ T cells from PBMCs. Subset: CD45RA+ positively selected. The CDR3 loop is CASSWGERFSEAFF. In DNA form, the CDR3 reads TGTGCCAGCAGTTGGGGGGAAAGATTTTCTGAAGCTTTCTTT.